Below, 21 T cell receptor beta chains from the same sample are listed, as sequenced in a study of T cell responses to AZD1222 COVID-19 vaccine (dated by TCRdb to the early 2020s). The sample's time point label, in plain terms: baseline before first vaccination. The method behind the library was the immunoSEQ multiplex PCR assay. In its TCRdb copy, this immuneACCESS table keeps in-frame sequences only and misses some clones. Where compared with another copy, unresolved V genes explain less than half of these, and the others have no known cause. The sample table holds over 55,000 clones, of which over 80% were seen once. About 7% of the sample comes from the top ten. The sequencing used peripheral blood, collected on day 0 of AZD1222 vaccination. All receptors derive from an adult in good health.

The chain couples TRBV7-9 to TRBJ2-3; no firm D call. Per germline, CDR1 SEHNR and CDR2 FQNEAQ (reference sequence). CDR3 size: 15 residues. The V gene lost 3 bases and the J gene lost 0 bases, with 10 bases spanning the gap. CDR3 loop: CASSLALPSTDTQYF. For the CDR3, the DNA is TGTGCCAGCAGCTTGGCACTACCTAGCACAGATACGCAGTATTTT.

This clone occurred once. V usage is TRBV7-9 and J usage is TRBJ1-1; D gene unclear. Germline values: CDR1 SEHNR, CDR2 FQNEAQ (reference sequence). The CDR3 consists of 14 residues. V dropped 2 bases and J dropped 3 bases, with 10 bases sitting between them. As DNA, the CDR3 is TGTGCCAGCAGCTTATTCGTTTTGCACACTGAAGCTTTCTTT. Translated, it gives CASSLFVLHTEAFF.

The chain employs TRBV14 and TRBJ2-3, with D unclear. Germline-derived CDR1 and CDR2 are SGHDN and FVKESK. This CDR3 is 14 amino acids long. V was cut by 1 base and J by 0 bases, with 5 bases left in between. CDR3 nucleotides: TGTGCCAGCAGCCAAGTGGTTAGCACAGATACGCAGTATTTT. Encoded protein: CASSQVVSTDTQYF.

The chain links TRBV19 to TRBJ2-2; D ambiguous. The germline V and J ends were trimmed by 8 bases and 7 bases, with 17 bases remaining between them. The CDR3 covers 14 residues. Germline V gives CDR1 LNHDA, CDR2 SQIVND (reference sequence). CDR3 loop: CASSYGRRSGELFF. The DNA for the CDR3 is TGTGCCAGTTCCTATGGACGGAGAAGCGGGGAGCTGTTTTTT.

The rearrangement uses TRBV5-1 and TRBJ2-1; 9 bases map to TRBD2. Trimming cost V 4 bases and J 3 bases; bases outside gene matches: 5. Germline V gives CDR1 SGHRS, CDR2 YFSETQ. The CDR3 is 15 residues long. CDR3 nucleotides: TGCGCCAGCAGCCCAAGCGGGGGGTTCTACAATGAGCAGTTCTTC. It yields the protein CASSPSGGFYNEQFF.

The chain joins TRBV6-5 to TRBJ2-2; D is perhaps TRBD2 (5 bases). The length of the CDR3 is 15 residues. With 0 bases removed from V and 0 bases from J, the gap between germline ends came to 5 bases. In germline, CDR1 is MNHEY, CDR2 SVGAGI. The CDR3 DNA sequence: TGTGCCAGCAGTTACTCCGGGACGAACACCGGGGAGCTGTTTTTT. It is translated as CASSYSGTNTGELFF.

The rearrangement uses TRBV9 and TRBJ1-2, with TRBD1 as a possible D gene (5 bases). Germline V gene sequence: CDR1 SGDLS, CDR2 YYNGEE. The CDR3 spans 15 residues. The V and J ends lost 0 bases and 0 bases respectively, with 9 bases between them. The CDR3, as DNA: TGTGCCAGCAGCGTAGTGGTAGGGGCTAACTATGGCTACACCTTC. Its translation: CASSVVVGANYGYTF.

This chain connects TRBV3-1 (or the pseudogene TRBV3-2) to TRBJ1-4; no clear D gene. Germline CDR1 is LGHDT and CDR2 is YNNKEL (reference sequence). V was trimmed by 7 bases and J by 5 bases, leaving 11 bases between them. There are 13 residues in the CDR3. CDR3 in DNA: TGTGCCAGCAAACGGCGGGAGAATGAAAAACTGTTTTTT. Translation: CASKRRENEKLFF.

This chain uses TRBV9 with TRBJ1-6; 7 bases align to TRBD1. CDR3 size: 15 residues. The germline CDR1 and CDR2 sequences are SGDLS and YYNGEE. With 3 bases clipped from V and 10 bases from J, the junction kept 10 bases outside the gene matches. The chain's CDR3 is CASSALTGKGSPLHF. The CDR3 DNA sequence: TGTGCCAGCAGCGCCTTGACAGGGAAGGGCTCACCCCTCCACTTT.

This chain links TRBV4-1 with TRBJ2-7; 7 positions agree with TRBD1. V trimming: 2 bases; J trimming: 9 bases; junction bases outside the gene matches: 13. The CDR3 is 15 amino acids. CDR1 MGHRA and CDR2 YSYEKL come from the germline V gene. The CDR3 reads CASSQMMGQPRGQYF. Written as DNA, the CDR3 is TGCGCCAGCAGCCAAATGATGGGACAGCCACGCGGGCAGTACTTC.

This rearrangement joins TRBV9 to TRBJ2-7; 7 bases are shared with TRBD2. The CDR3 extends over 15 amino acids. Germline loops: CDR1 SGDLS, CDR2 YYNGEE. Trimming removed 3 bases from V and 3 bases from J; junction bases left unmatched: 9. The CDR3, as DNA: TGTGCCAGCAGCGGCGGGCCTAGCGGACTCTACGAGCAGTACTTC. Its protein product is CASSGGPSGLYEQYF. Based on the CDR3 plus reference TRBV9 and TRBJ2-7, the full variable domain is DSGVTQTPKHLITATGQRVTLRCSPRSGDLSVYWYQQSLDQGLQFLIQYYNGEERAKGNILERFSAQQFPDLHSELNLSSLELGDSALYFCASSGGPSGLYEQYFGPGTRLTVT.

This rearrangement joins TRBV10-3 to TRBJ1-5; D unclear. The length of the CDR3 is 17 residues. Germline assignment: CDR1 ENHRY and CDR2 SYGVKD. The germline V and J ends were trimmed by 0 bases and 0 bases, with 12 bases remaining between them. Written as DNA, the CDR3 is TGTGCCATCAGTGAGTCGACATTCGGAGATAGCAATCAGCCCCAGCATTTT. As protein: CAISESTFGDSNQPQHF.

The chain carries TRBV7-8 and TRBJ1-1; no definite D call. CDR3 length: 13 residues. Trimming removed 1 base from V and 1 base from J, with 4 bases in between. CDR1 SGHVS and CDR2 FQNEAQ come from the germline V gene. The CDR3 region is CASSLVGNTEAFF. The CDR3 DNA is TGTGCCAGCAGCTTAGTAGGGAACACTGAAGCTTTCTTT.

The chain is built from TRBV19 and TRBJ1-2; a weak D match, TRBD1 (5 bases). Trimming shortened V by 2 bases and J by 2 bases, and 12 bases separated the two germline ends. This CDR3 is built from 15 residues. CDR1 is LNHDA and CDR2 is SQIVND in the germline V gene (reference sequence). The CDR3 loop reads CASSIQAGQNYGYTF. CDR3 in DNA: TGTGCCAGTAGTATACAAGCAGGGCAAAACTATGGCTACACCTTC.

The chain couples TRBV6-5 to TRBJ2-7; 8 nucleotides line up with TRBD1. CDR3 length: 15 amino acids. Trimming at V came to 6 bases and at J to 3 bases, leaving 10 bases not matched to a gene. Per germline, CDR1 MNHEY and CDR2 SVGAGI. The CDR3 reads CASSRGRGGDYEQYF. The DNA of the CDR3 is TGTGCCAGCAGCAGGGGGCGTGGAGGGGACTACGAGCAGTACTTC.

J is TRBJ2-7 and V is TRBV7-9; D perhaps matches TRBD2 (6 bases). The CDR3 totals 14 residues. Germline V CDR1 and CDR2: SEHNR, FQNEAQ (reference sequence). With 3 bases removed from V and 5 bases from J, the gap between germline ends came to 14 bases. CDR3 amino acids: CASSFGGESNEQYF. The CDR3 region has the DNA TGTGCCAGCAGCTTCGGGGGAGAATCGAACGAGCAGTACTTC.

V and J are TRBV28 and TRBJ2-1, with 7 bases aligning to TRBD1. V was pared by 5 bases and J by 3 bases, with 4 bases of the junction left unmatched. CDR1 and CDR2 (germline): MDHEN, SYDVKM. The length of the CDR3 is 14 residues. The CDR3 DNA follows: TGTGCCAGCAGTCTGACAGGGAACTACAATGAGCAGTTCTTC. Its protein is CASSLTGNYNEQFF.

The chain links TRBV10-3 to TRBJ2-7; 8 bases are a match to TRBD2. Germline V gene lookup returns CDR1 ENHRY and CDR2 SYGVKD. This CDR3 has 15 amino acids. Losses at the gene ends were 6 bases for V and 4 bases for J; bases not matched to a gene: 11. CDR3 amino acids: CAISPLGSGVYEQYF. The CDR3 region has the DNA TGTGCCATCAGCCCCCTGGGTAGCGGGGTGTACGAGCAGTACTTC.

On this clone: Other DNA variants within this sample encode the same CDR3. V and J are TRBV4-3 and TRBJ2-5; perhaps TRBD2 as D (7 bases). The V end lost 0 bases, the J end lost 1 base, and 9 bases lay between the germline ends. The CDR3 consists of 15 residues. Germline values: CDR1 LGHNA, CDR2 YSLEER. The CDR3 sequence is CASSQERGGQETQYF. The CDR3 DNA is TGCGCCAGCAGCCAAGAAAGGGGGGGCCAAGAGACCCAGTACTTC.

The J gene is TRBJ1-3, the V gene TRBV2, with D uncertain. This CDR3 comprises 13 residues. Trimming left V 2 bases short and J 4 bases short, with 6 bases between. The germline V gene has CDR1 SNHLY and CDR2 FYNNEI. The CDR3 DNA is TGTGCCAGCAGTGAACTTTCCGGAAACACCATATATTTT. It encodes CASSELSGNTIYF.

This rearrangement joins TRBV7-2 to TRBJ1-1; TRBD1 is a possible D gene (5 bases). V was trimmed by 3 bases and J by 1 base, leaving 12 bases between them. CDR1 is SGHTA, CDR2 FQGNSA, per germline. CDR3 length equals 15 residues. CDR3 sequence reads: CASSLAGASNTEAFF. CDR3 DNA sequence: TGTGCCAGCAGCTTGGCCGGGGCTTCGAACACTGAAGCTTTCTTT.